This T cell receptor beta chain came from a study of blood T cell repertoires in COVID-19. Study-wide context: In each case, the material was cDNA or gDNA derived from T cells, B-cell-depleted T cells, or PBMCs.

Under the authors' procedure: Cell counts per sample came from amplifying reference gene primers. Clones were sequenced by immunoSEQ multiplex PCR, and TCRdb holds only the in-frame ones, with some missing. From that table come the V and J calls and clone size; the DNA was used to work out D and trimming. The table includes around 380,000 clones, roughly 77% detected once. The V gene lost 5 bases and the J gene lost 3 bases, with 14 bases spanning the gap. The length of the CDR3 is 14 residues. CDR1 is SGHAT, CDR2 FQNNGV, per germline. The chain carries TRBV11-2 and TRBJ2-7, with a tentative D call TRBD1 (6 bases). Source material: peripheral blood. The sequence derives from a human donor with acute or convalescent COVID-19. The donor label of this sample is uncertain. The DNA for the CDR3 is TGTGCCAGCAGCCATACGACAGGTTACTACGAGCAGTACTTC. Its translation: CASSHTTGYYEQYF.